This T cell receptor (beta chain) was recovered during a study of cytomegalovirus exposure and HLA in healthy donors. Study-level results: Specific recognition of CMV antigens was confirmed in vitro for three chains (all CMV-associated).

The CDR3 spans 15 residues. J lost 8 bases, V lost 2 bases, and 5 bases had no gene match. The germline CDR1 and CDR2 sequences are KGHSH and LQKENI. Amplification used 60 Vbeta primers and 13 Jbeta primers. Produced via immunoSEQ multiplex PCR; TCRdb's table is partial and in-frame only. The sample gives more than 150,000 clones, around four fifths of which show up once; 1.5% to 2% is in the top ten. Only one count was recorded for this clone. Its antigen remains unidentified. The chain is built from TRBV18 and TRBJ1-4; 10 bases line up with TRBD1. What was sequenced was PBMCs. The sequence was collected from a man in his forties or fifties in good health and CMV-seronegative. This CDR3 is CASSPRTGGNEKLFF. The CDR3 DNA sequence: TGTGCCAGCTCACCAAGGACAGGGGGAAACGAAAAACTGTTTTTT.